Presented here are 8 T cell receptor beta chains from one specimen sequenced in a study of radiotherapy plus CTLA-4 blockade in lung cancer. TCRdb's copy holds only in-frame clones and misses some; the assay was immunoSEQ multiplex PCR. The table records tens of thousands of clones, about 87% of them present only once. Sequenced here: peripheral blood, sampled from a patient treated with radiotherapy plus ipilimumab. These receptors originate from a human donor with non-small cell lung cancer who had stable disease on radiotherapy plus ipilimumab.

The V and J genes are TRBV11-2 and TRBJ2-5; the D is unclear. The germline V gene encodes CDR1 SGHAT and CDR2 FQNNGV. The CDR3 totals 13 residues. The V end lost 4 bases, the J end lost 5 bases, and 11 bases lay between the germline ends. DNA for the CDR3: TGTGCCAGCAGCTCCCACCTTACGGAGACCCAGTACTTC. Translated, it gives CASSSHLTETQYF.

The V and J genes are TRBV9 and TRBJ2-7; D uncertain. The CDR3 runs to 14 residues. V lost 4 bases, J lost 0 bases, and 11 bases lay in between. Per the germline V gene, CDR1 is SGDLS and CDR2 is YYNGEE. The CDR3 coding sequence is TGTGCCAGCAGCTCCGGTCAGGACTCCTACGAGCAGTACTTC. The encoded protein is CASSSGQDSYEQYF.

The CDR3 DNA sequence: TGTGCCAGTAGCAACAAAACTAACTATGGCTACACCTTC. Its protein is CASSNKTNYGYTF. The chain joins TRBV19 to TRBJ1-2; D remains unclear. CDR3 length: 13 residues. V was pared by 6 bases and J by 0 bases, with 8 bases between. Germline values: CDR1 LNHDA, CDR2 SQIVND (reference sequence). The variable domain in full, completed from reference TRBV19 and TRBJ1-2, reads DGGITQSPKYLFRKEGQNVTLSCEQNLNHDAMYWYRQDPGQGLRLIYYSQIVNDFQKGDIAEGYSVSREKKESFPLTVTSAQKNPTAFYLCASSNKTNYGYTFGSGTRLTVV.

This rearrangement joins TRBV7-2 to TRBJ2-3; 8 bases align to TRBD2. The V gene end was trimmed by 5 bases and the J gene end by 4 bases; junction bases not matched to a gene: 17. The CDR3 is 18 amino acids. Germline V gene sequence: CDR1 SGHTA, CDR2 FQGNSA. The chain's CDR3 is CASSPPGTKAGVSDTQYF. The DNA of the CDR3 is TGTGCCAGCAGCCCCCCTGGTACTAAAGCGGGGGTTTCAGATACGCAGTATTTT.

V usage is TRBV19 and J usage is TRBJ2-5; D is unclear. Between the trimmed V and J ends, which lost 10 bases and 5 bases, there was a span of 17 bases. The CDR3 contains 13 residues. Germline V lookup: CDR1 LNHDA, CDR2 SQIVND (reference sequence). CDR3: CATNPGIGETQYF. In DNA, the CDR3 is TGTGCCACCAACCCAGGTATAGGGGAGACCCAGTACTTC. The whole variable domain, filled in from reference TRBV19 and TRBJ2-5, reads DGGITQSPKYLFRKEGQNVTLSCEQNLNHDAMYWYRQDPGQGLRLIYYSQIVNDFQKGDIAEGYSVSREKKESFPLTVTSAQKNPTAFYLCATNPGIGETQYFGPGTRLLVL.

The rearrangement uses TRBV28 and TRBJ1-2; 7 bases fit TRBD1. The trim removed 5 bases at V and 0 bases at J, leaving 6 bases unmatched. The CDR3 is 15 amino acids. Germline CDR1 MDHEN, CDR2 SYDVKM. The CDR3 here is CASSRPGTANYGYTF. CDR3 bases: TGTGCCAGCAGTCGACCCGGGACAGCTAACTATGGCTACACCTTC.

The rearrangement uses TRBV5-1 and TRBJ2-3; unclear D gene. The CDR3 loop spans 14 amino acids. Trimming left V 0 bases short and J 0 bases short, with 5 bases between. Per germline, CDR1 SGHRS and CDR2 YFSETQ. Here the CDR3 reads CASSLDLSTDTQYF. Written as DNA, the CDR3 is TGCGCCAGCAGCTTGGATCTCAGCACAGATACGCAGTATTTT.

V usage is TRBV27 and J usage is TRBJ1-5, with 7 bases that match TRBD1. Germline V gives CDR1 MNHEY, CDR2 SMNVEV (reference sequence). This CDR3 is 15 amino acids long. V lost 6 bases, J lost 4 bases, and 9 bases stayed unmatched. The CDR3 DNA sequence: TGTGCCAGCAGGAATACAGGGGTGCGGAATCAGCCCCAGCATTTT. Translating gives CASRNTGVRNQPQHF.